This paragraph reports one T cell receptor beta chain. Its antigen is currently unknown. The entry originates in a study of cytomegalovirus exposure and HLA in healthy donors. Study-level findings and limits: TCR beta sequences reportedly predicted the HLA-A and HLA-B alleles of most subjects accurately. In a later analysis, at a false discovery rate of 0.05, roughly 18,000 TCR beta sequences were associated with HLA alleles. Follow-up analysis found HLA locus-dependent TCR association rates, highest for DRB1 and lowest for HLA-C. As a later analysis showed, a missense DCLRE1C variant was linked to trimming of TCR beta V- and J-genes.

Per germline, CDR1 MNHEY and CDR2 SMNVEV (reference sequence). This CDR3 is built from 16 residues. Trimming at V came to 4 bases and at J to 7 bases, leaving 10 bases not matched to a gene. Primers included in the PCR were 60 Vbeta and 13 Jbeta primers. Profiled with immunoSEQ multiplex PCR; TCRdb holds only in-frame clones, not every one. The table includes approximately 140,000 clones, around 90% detected once. This sequence originates from a woman aged 40 to 49 in good health and CMV-seronegative. Sequences were obtained from PBMCs. This chain connects TRBV27 to TRBJ2-1; 10 nucleotides line up with TRBD2. Here the CDR3 reads CASSSLLAGVVNEQFF. In DNA form, the CDR3 reads TGTGCCAGCAGTTCCCTTCTAGCGGGAGTAGTTAATGAGCAGTTCTTC.